The T cell receptor beta chain under discussion was sequenced for a study of T-cell memory formation after mild COVID-19. As regards this clonotype: Its antigen is still unknown.

Study conclusions and caveats: In pre-infection memory, a portion of responding clones appeared, which suggested that cross-reactive memory joined. Day 37-peaking second-wave clones had unconfirmed SARS-CoV-2 specificity.

Each CDR3 protein gets one entry after TCRdb re-called the 5' RACE reads with MiXCR. Among 550,000 to 650,000 distinct CDR3 sequences listed, roughly a sixth were seen once. Germline V CDR1 and CDR2: LGHDT, YNNKEL (reference sequence). With 4 bases removed from V and 4 bases from J, the gap between germline ends came to 14 bases. The CDR3 contains 16 residues. The TCR comes from an adult woman who had mild COVID-19 (a few samples of this study predate the infection). Cell type and time point are not known. Sequenced sample: PBMCs or a T cell subset sorted from them (not recorded which). This chain joins TRBV3-1 and TRBJ2-6; possibly TRBD2 for D (5 bases). The CDR3 region is CASSLDWPEGANVLTF. For the CDR3, the DNA is TGTGCCAGCAGCCTGGACTGGCCAGAGGGGGCCAACGTCCTGACTTTC.